Detailed here is one T cell receptor (beta chain). Its specificity is not known. Measured with immunoSEQ multiplex PCR; TCRdb has only the in-frame clones, and not every one. Seen here are more than 200,000 clones, 60% to 75% observed once, and the top ten hold 15% to 17%. This sample stems from a study of cytotoxic CD8 clonotypes in ibrutinib-treated CLL. Study summary: Mean per-sample yields comprised around 260,000 productive templates and 94,082 productive rearrangements. Study results and caveats: The public clonotypes identified were infrequent and showed contraction or stability on treatment.

Germline V gene sequence: CDR1 MNHEY, CDR2 SMNVEV (reference sequence). This CDR3 comprises 16 residues. V lost 4 bases and J lost 6; bases outside the gene matches: 12. Sequencing used PBMCs, obtained after 24 months of ibrutinib treatment. The chain carries TRBV27 and TRBJ2-3; the match to TRBD1 covers 8 bases. The TCR was taken from a human donor with chronic lymphocytic leukemia. This CDR3 is CASSWGWGQDMDTQYF. The CDR3 coding sequence is TGTGCCAGCAGTTGGGGTTGGGGACAGGACATGGATACGCAGTATTTT.